The 7 T cell receptor beta chains listed next were all sequenced from one sample in a study of blood T cell repertoires in COVID-19. Sequenced by immunoSEQ multiplex PCR; TCRdb stores in-frame clones only, minus some. Of more than 150,000 clones listed, approximately 79% are singletons. The source material was peripheral blood. The receptors shown here come from a man in his fifties who had recovered from COVID-19.

This clone appeared a few times. The chain's CDR3 is CASGLVLPGQGGGGEQFF. CDR3 in DNA: TGTGCTAGTGGTTTGGTACTGCCGGGACAGGGGGGAGGAGGTGAGCAGTTCTTC. This chain uses TRBV12-5 with TRBJ2-1; TRBD1 matches 11 bases. Trimming cost V 0 bases and J 9 bases; bases outside gene matches: 13. Germline V lookup: CDR1 LGHNT, CDR2 FRNRAP. The CDR3 runs to 18 residues.

The CDR3 DNA is TGTGCCAGCAGGCGGACTAGCGGGAGGACAAACACCGGGGAGCTGTTTTTT. Encoded protein: CASRRTSGRTNTGELFF. V usage is TRBV5-6 and J usage is TRBJ2-2; 14 bases fit TRBD2. The germline gives CDR1 SGHDT, CDR2 YYEEEE. V was pared by 5 bases and J by 2 bases, with 5 bases of the junction left unmatched. The length of the CDR3 is 17 residues.

The V call is TRBV30, the J call TRBJ2-7; no definite D call. The CDR3 covers 11 residues. Per germline, CDR1 GTSNPN and CDR2 SVGIG (reference sequence). The V gene lost 3 bases and the J gene lost 4 bases, with 7 bases spanning the gap. The CDR3 here is CAWSDKYEQYF. DNA of the CDR3: TGTGCCTGGAGCGACAAGTACGAGCAGTACTTC.

V gene TRBV7-2 combines with J gene TRBJ1-1; D is undetermined. Germline V gives CDR1 SGHTA, CDR2 FQGNSA. The germline V and J ends were trimmed by 2 bases and 1 base, with 8 bases remaining between them. This CDR3 comprises 14 residues. The CDR3 DNA follows: TGTGCCAGCAGCTTATTTCCAGAGAACACTGAAGCTTTCTTT. It is translated as CASSLFPENTEAFF.

This chain uses TRBV7-3 with TRBJ1-2, with 10 positions matching TRBD1. The V and J ends lost 2 bases and 0 bases, in that order; junction bases with no gene match: 9. This CDR3 has 18 residues. From germline, CDR1 is SGHTA and CDR2 FQGTGA. The CDR3: CASSLGPTGQGANYGYTF. The CDR3 DNA reads as TGTGCCAGCAGCTTAGGACCAACAGGACAGGGGGCTAACTATGGCTACACCTTC.

CDR3 coding DNA: TGCGCCAGCAGCCCCCGGACTAGCCTAAACACCGGGGAGCTGTTTTTT. Residues: CASSPRTSLNTGELFF. The gene calls are TRBV5-1 and TRBJ2-2; 8 positions agree with TRBD2. Germline CDR1 SGHRS, CDR2 YFSETQ. The CDR3 sequence is 16 residues long. V lost 4 bases and J lost 2; bases outside the gene matches: 7.

The rearrangement uses TRBV5-1 and TRBJ2-5; TRBD2 matches at 12 bases. With 4 bases clipped from V and 2 bases from J, the junction kept 6 bases outside the gene matches. Germline CDR1 reads SGHRS; CDR2 reads YFSETQ. The CDR3 length is 16 residues. The CDR3 reads CASSLGLAGPQETQYF. The CDR3 nucleotides read TGCGCCAGCAGCCTCGGACTAGCGGGGCCACAAGAGACCCAGTACTTC.